Listed here are 15 T cell receptor beta chains from one sample, sequenced in a study of shared clonotypes between healthy human individuals. The protocol was immunoSEQ multiplex PCR, while the TCRdb copy is restricted to in-frame clones and leaves out a portion. The repertoire holds about 110,000 clones, approximately 70% seen once, with under 30% in the top ten. The sample was memory CD8+ T cells sorted from blood. Subset noted: CD45RO+ cells pooled with CCR7-negative TemRA cells. The receptors originated from a woman aged 25-40 years in good health.

This clone was recorded a few times. V and J are TRBV25-1 and TRBJ2-5; D possibly matches TRBD1 or TRBD2 (5 bases each). The J call may be faulty, since TRBJ2-7 better matches the DNA end. Germline CDR1 MGHDK, CDR2 SYGVNS. The CDR3 runs to 18 residues. The CDR3 loop is CASSEWGMRTPEEYEQYF. The CDR3 region has the DNA TGTGCCAGCAGTGAATGGGGTATGAGGACACCGGAGGAGTACGAGCAGTACTTC.

The rearrangement uses TRBV27 and TRBJ2-5, with D maybe TRBD1 (5 bases). TRBJ2-7 matches the DNA end more closely, so the J call is doubtful. Per germline, CDR1 MNHEY and CDR2 SMNVEV (reference sequence). The CDR3 length is 14 residues. DNA of the CDR3: TGTGCCAGCAGTCCGGCAGACAGAGCCTACGAGCAGTACTTC. Amino acids: CASSPADRAYEQYF.

The V gene is TRBV11-2, the J gene TRBJ2-2; D remains ambiguous. V lost 1 base and J 6 bases, leaving 0 bases between the germline ends. The CDR3 spans 11 residues. Germline V CDR1 and CDR2: SGHAT, FQNNGV. CDR3 bases: TGTGCCAGCAGCTTAGCCGGGGAGCTGTTTTTT. This codes for CASSLAGELFF.

The rearrangement links TRBV6-4 to TRBJ2-7; tentatively, D is TRBD2 (6 bases). Germline V gene data show CDR1 as MRHNA and CDR2 as SNTAGT. The V and J ends lost 6 bases and 4 bases respectively, with 13 bases between them. The CDR3 consists of 13 residues. For the CDR3, the DNA is TGTGCCAGCAGACGGACTAAAAGGTACGAGCAGTACTTC. It yields the protein CASRRTKRYEQYF.

This chain connects TRBV5-1 to TRBJ2-7; tentative D call: TRBD2 (5 bases). Trimming removed 4 bases at V and 3 bases at J, with 11 bases between. This CDR3 region has 13 residues. Germline-derived CDR1 and CDR2 are SGHRS and YFSETQ. The CDR3 nucleotides read TGCGCCAGCAGCACAGAACGGGGCTACGAGCAGTACTTC. Its protein is CASSTERGYEQYF.

This sequence joins TRBV5-1 and TRBJ2-5, with 10 bases that match TRBD2. This CDR3 is 19 amino acids long. CDR1 is SGHRS, CDR2 YFSETQ, per germline. V was pared by 0 bases and J by 2 bases, with 13 bases of the junction left unmatched. CDR3 region: CASSLAVGRLAGQQETQYF. CDR3 nucleotide sequence: TGCGCCAGCAGCTTGGCGGTCGGAAGACTAGCGGGCCAACAAGAGACCCAGTACTTC.

The J gene is TRBJ2-5, the V gene TRBV11-2; D not certain. The end of the DNA is better explained by TRBJ2-7, so the J call may be wrong. This CDR3 comprises 15 residues. Per germline, CDR1 SGHAT and CDR2 FQNNGV. CDR3 sequence: CASSRAPGPSYEQYF. DNA of the CDR3: TGTGCCAGCAGCAGGGCTCCGGGTCCATCCTACGAGCAGTACTTC.

CDR3 DNA sequence: TGTGCCTGGAGTTACTTCGATCTTGGTGGAAACACCATATATTTT. Its protein is CAWSYFDLGGNTIYF. The chain is built from TRBV30 and TRBJ1-3; D call uncertain. The CDR3 runs to 15 residues. Trimming removed 2 bases at V and 3 bases at J, with 14 bases between. Germline CDR1 GTSNPN, CDR2 SVGIG (reference sequence).

This clone was counted a few times. The chain links TRBV4-2 to TRBJ1-2; TRBD1 is a possible D gene (5 bases). The CDR3 loop spans 13 amino acids. Looked up from germline, CDR1 is LGHNA and CDR2 is YNFKEQ. V lost 2 bases, J lost 6 bases, and 10 bases lay in between. Here the CDR3 reads CASSQSREDGYTF. In nucleotides, the CDR3 is TGTGCCAGCAGCCAATCCAGGGAGGATGGCTACACCTTC.

The rearrangement uses TRBV18 and TRBJ1-1, with D possibly matching TRBD1 (6 bases). The CDR3 is made up of 14 amino acids. V dropped 3 bases and J dropped 2 bases, with 10 bases sitting between them. CDR1 and CDR2 (germline): KGHSH, LQKENI. As DNA, the CDR3 is TGTGCCAGCTCACCGCCGGACAGTAACACTGAAGCTTTCTTT. Translated, it gives CASSPPDSNTEAFF. The full variable domain, its missing parts supplied by reference TRBV18 and TRBJ1-1, is NAGVMQNPRHLVRRRGQEARLRCSPMKGHSHVYWYRQLPEEGLKFMVYLQKENIIDESGMPKERFSAEFPKEGPSILRIQQVVRGDSAAYFCASSPPDSNTEAFFGQGTRLTVV.

This chain uses TRBV19 with TRBJ2-5; TRBD1 might be the D (6 bases). Trimming shortened V by 5 bases and J by 2 bases, and 12 bases separated the two germline ends. From germline, CDR1 is LNHDA and CDR2 SQIVND (reference sequence). The CDR3 extends over 14 amino acids. CDR3 amino acids: CASSAWTAQETQYF. Written as DNA, the CDR3 is TGTGCCAGTAGTGCTTGGACAGCACAAGAGACCCAGTACTTC.

The chain recombines TRBV10-3 with TRBJ2-7, with unresolved D. V shed 2 bases and J shed 9 bases, with 14 bases lying between them. Germline V CDR1 and CDR2: ENHRY, SYGVKD. CDR3 length equals 13 residues. The CDR3 nucleotides read TGTGCCATCAGTGAGCCCCCTGACGCCTGGCAGTACTTC. This gives the protein CAISEPPDAWQYF.

The chain joins TRBV5-1 to TRBJ2-1, with a possible D match to TRBD2 (6 bases). In germline, CDR1 is SGHRS, CDR2 YFSETQ. The CDR3 is 15 residues long. Trimming left V 0 bases short and J 4 bases short, with 11 bases between. CDR3: CASSLATGAYNEQFF. The CDR3 DNA follows: TGCGCCAGCAGCTTGGCGACGGGAGCATACAATGAGCAGTTCTTC.

The V gene is TRBV5-1, the J gene TRBJ2-7; D is unresolved. CDR1 and CDR2 (germline): SGHRS, YFSETQ. Trimming left V 1 base short and J 0 bases short, with 8 bases between. The CDR3 contains 14 residues. The CDR3 protein is CASSLTSTSYEQYF. DNA of the CDR3: TGCGCCAGCAGCTTGACGTCTACCTCCTACGAGCAGTACTTC.

This sequence joins TRBV4-2 and TRBJ2-7; 7 bases match TRBD2. Unmatched junction bases numbered 13, after V lost 2 bases and J lost 0 bases. The CDR3 is 18 residues long. The germline CDR1 and CDR2 sequences are LGHNA and YNFKEQ. In nucleotides, the CDR3 is TGTGCCAGCAGCCAACAGATATCGAAGCGGGATCTCTCCTACGAGCAGTACTTC. Its protein is CASSQQISKRDLSYEQYF.